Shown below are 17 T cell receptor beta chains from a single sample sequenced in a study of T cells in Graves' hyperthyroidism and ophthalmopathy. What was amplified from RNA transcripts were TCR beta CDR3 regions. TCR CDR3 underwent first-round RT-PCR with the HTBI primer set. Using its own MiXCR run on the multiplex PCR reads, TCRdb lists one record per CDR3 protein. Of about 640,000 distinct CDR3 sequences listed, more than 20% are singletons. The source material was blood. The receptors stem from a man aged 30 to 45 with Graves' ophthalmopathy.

CDR3 region: CASSHSSGGSYNEQFF. The CDR3 DNA is TGTGCCAGCAGCCACAGCTCGGGGGGCTCCTACAATGAGCAGTTCTTC. V is TRBV4-2 and J is TRBJ2-1; 7 nucleotides line up with TRBD2. The CDR3 has 16 amino acids. Germline-derived CDR1 and CDR2 are LGHNA and YNFKEQ. The trim removed 3 bases at V and 0 bases at J, leaving 5 bases unmatched.

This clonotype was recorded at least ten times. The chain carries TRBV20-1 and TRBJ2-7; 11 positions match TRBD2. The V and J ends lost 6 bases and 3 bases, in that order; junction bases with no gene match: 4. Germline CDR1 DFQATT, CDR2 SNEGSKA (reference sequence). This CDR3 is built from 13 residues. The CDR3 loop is CSALAGVSYEQYF. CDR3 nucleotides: TGCAGTGCACTAGCGGGAGTGAGCTACGAGCAGTACTTC.

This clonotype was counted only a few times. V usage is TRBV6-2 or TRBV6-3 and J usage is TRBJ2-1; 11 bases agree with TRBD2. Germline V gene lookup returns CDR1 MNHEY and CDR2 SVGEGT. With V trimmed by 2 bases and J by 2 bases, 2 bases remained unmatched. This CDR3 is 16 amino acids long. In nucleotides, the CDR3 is TGTGCCAGCAGTTACACTAGCGGGAGACCCTACAATGAGCAGTTCTTC. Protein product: CASSYTSGRPYNEQFF.

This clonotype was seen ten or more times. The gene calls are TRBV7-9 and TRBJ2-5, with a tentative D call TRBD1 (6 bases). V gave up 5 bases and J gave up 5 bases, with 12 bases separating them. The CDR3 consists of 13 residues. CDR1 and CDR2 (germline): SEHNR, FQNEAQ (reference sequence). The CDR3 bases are TGTGCCAGCAGCCAACAGGGATGGGAGACCCAGTACTTC. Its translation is CASSQQGWETQYF. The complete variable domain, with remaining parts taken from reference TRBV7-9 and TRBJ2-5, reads DTGVSQNPRHKITKRGQNVTFRCDPISEHNRLYWYRQTLGQGPEFLTYFQNEAQLEKSRLLSDRFSAERPKGSFSTLEIQRTEQGDSAMYLCASSQQGWETQYFGPGTRLLVL.

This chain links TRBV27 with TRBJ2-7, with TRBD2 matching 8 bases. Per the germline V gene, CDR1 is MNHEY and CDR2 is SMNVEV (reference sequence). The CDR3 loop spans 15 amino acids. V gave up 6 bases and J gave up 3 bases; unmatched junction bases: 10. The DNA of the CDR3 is TGTGCCAGCAGCCCTAGCGGGTTTAACGACTACGAGCAGTACTTC. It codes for CASSPSGFNDYEQYF.

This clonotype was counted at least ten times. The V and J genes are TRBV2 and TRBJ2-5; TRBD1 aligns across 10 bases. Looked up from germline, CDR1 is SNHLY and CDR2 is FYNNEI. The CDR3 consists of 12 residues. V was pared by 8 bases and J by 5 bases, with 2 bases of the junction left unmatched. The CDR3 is CASGQGGETQYF. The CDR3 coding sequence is TGTGCCAGCGGACAGGGGGGCGAGACCCAGTACTTC.

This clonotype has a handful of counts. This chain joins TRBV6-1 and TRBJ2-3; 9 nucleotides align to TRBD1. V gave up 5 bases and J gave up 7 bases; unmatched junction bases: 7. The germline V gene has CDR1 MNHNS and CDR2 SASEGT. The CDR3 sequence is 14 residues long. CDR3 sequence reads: CASSKTGGENTQYF. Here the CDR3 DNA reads TGTGCCAGCAGTAAAACAGGGGGCGAGAATACGCAGTATTTT.

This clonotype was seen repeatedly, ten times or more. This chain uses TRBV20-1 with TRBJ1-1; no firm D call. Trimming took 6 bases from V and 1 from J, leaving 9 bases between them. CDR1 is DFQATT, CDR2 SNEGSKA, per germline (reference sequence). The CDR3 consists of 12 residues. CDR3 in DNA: TGCAGTGCCCAGCCCTGGAACACTGAAGCTTTCTTT. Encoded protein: CSAQPWNTEAFF.

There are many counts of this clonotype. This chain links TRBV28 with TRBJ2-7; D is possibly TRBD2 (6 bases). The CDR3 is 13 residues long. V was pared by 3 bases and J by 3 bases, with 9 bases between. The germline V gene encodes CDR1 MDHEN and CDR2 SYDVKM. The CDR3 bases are TGTGCCAGCAGTTTGACTAGGGGCTACGAGCAGTACTTC. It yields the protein CASSLTRGYEQYF.

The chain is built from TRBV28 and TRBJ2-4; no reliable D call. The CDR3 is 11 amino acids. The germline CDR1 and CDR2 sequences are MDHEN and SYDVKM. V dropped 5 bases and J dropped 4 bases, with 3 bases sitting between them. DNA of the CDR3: TGTGCCAGCAGTGCTAAAAACATTCAGTACTTC. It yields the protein CASSAKNIQYF.

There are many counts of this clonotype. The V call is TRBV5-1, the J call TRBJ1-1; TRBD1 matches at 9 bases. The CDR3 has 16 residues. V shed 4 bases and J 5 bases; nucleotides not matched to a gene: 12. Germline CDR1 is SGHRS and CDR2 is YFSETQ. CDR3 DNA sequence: TGCGCCAGCAGCGTAACCGGGACAGGGTTGGAAACTGAAGCTTTCTTT. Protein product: CASSVTGTGLETEAFF.

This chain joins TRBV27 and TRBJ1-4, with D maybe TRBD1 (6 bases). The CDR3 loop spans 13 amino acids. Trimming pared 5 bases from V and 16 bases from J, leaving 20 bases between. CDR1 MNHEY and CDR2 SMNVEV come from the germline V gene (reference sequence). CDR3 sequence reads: CASSPTGSGKTFF. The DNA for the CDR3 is TGTGCCAGCAGTCCAACAGGGTCCGGGAAAACGTTTTTT. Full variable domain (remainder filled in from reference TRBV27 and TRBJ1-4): EAQVTQNPRYLITVTGKKLTVTCSQNMNHEYMSWYRQDPGLGLRQIYYSMNVEVTDKGDVPEGYKVSRKEKRNFPLILESPSPNQTSLYFCASSPTGSGKTFFGSGTQLSVL.

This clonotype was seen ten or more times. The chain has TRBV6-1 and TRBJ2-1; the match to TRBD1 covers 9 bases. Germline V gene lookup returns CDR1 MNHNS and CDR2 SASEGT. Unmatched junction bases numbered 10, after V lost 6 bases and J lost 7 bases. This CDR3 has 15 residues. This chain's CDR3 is CASREPGQGVNEQFF. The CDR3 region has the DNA TGTGCCAGCAGGGAACCGGGACAGGGTGTGAATGAGCAGTTCTTC.

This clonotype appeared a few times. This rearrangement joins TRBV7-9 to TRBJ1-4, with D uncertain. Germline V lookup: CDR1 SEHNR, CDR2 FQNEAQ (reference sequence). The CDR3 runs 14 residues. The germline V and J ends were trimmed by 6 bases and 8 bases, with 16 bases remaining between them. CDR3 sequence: CASSEAWKGEKLFF. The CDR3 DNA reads TGTGCCAGCAGTGAGGCGTGGAAAGGGGAAAAACTGTTTTTT.

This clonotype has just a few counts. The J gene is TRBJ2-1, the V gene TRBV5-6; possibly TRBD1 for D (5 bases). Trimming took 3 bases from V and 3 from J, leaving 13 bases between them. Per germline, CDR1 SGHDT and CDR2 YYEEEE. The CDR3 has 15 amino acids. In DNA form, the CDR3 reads TGTGCCAGCAGCTCTCGGCAGGGAATCTACAATGAGCAGTTCTTC. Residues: CASSSRQGIYNEQFF.

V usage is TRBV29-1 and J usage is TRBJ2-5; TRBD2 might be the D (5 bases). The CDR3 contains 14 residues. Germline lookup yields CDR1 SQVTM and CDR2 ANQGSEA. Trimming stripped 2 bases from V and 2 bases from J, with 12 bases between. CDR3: CSVEILAVQETQYF. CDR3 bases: TGCAGCGTTGAAATCCTAGCTGTACAAGAGACCCAGTACTTC.

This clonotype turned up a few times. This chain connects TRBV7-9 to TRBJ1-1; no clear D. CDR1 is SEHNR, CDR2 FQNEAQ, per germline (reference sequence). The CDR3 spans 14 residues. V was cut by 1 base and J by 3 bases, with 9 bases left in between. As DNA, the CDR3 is TGTGCCAGCAGCTTAGTATTGGCAGACACTGAAGCTTTCTTT. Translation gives CASSLVLADTEAFF.